The entry that follows covers one T cell receptor beta chain sequence. The CDR3 is 13 residues long. V was clipped by 6 bases and J by 7 bases, with 16 bases between them. The data derive from a study of T-cell memory formation after mild COVID-19. TCRdb analysed the 5' RACE reads with MiXCR anew, one entry per CDR3 protein. The sample has 360,000 or so distinct CDR3 sequences; around 30% are singletons. This TCR derives from an adult woman who had mild COVID-19 (a few samples of this study predate the infection). Cell type and time point are not known. V gene TRBV12-3 or TRBV12-4 combines with J gene TRBJ2-7; the D gene is possibly TRBD1 (6 bases). The material sequenced was PBMCs or a T cell subset sorted from them (not recorded which). In DNA, the CDR3 is TGTGCCAGCAGCCGCACAGGGTCCTCTGAGCAGTACTTC. It yields the protein CASSRTGSSEQYF.